These 13 T cell receptor beta chains were sequenced from one sample in a study of T cells in Graves' hyperthyroidism and ophthalmopathy. Researchers amplified the TCR beta CDR3 regions from RNA transcripts. Using the HTBI primer set, a first-round RT-PCR was run on the TCR CDR3. Using its own MiXCR run on the multiplex PCR reads, TCRdb lists one record per CDR3 protein. In the table there are roughly 400,000 distinct CDR3 sequences, roughly an eighth of which are singletons. The sequenced material came from blood. These receptors were obtained from a man aged 50 to 59 with Graves' ophthalmopathy.

This clonotype came up many times. The chain carries TRBV27 and TRBJ1-1; 9 bases agree with TRBD1. The CDR3 is made up of 15 amino acids. V dropped 5 bases and J dropped 3; count of bases not matched to a gene: 7. CDR1 is MNHEY and CDR2 is SMNVEV in the germline V gene (reference sequence). This CDR3 reads CASSPGTGFYTEAFF. CDR3 nucleotide sequence: TGTGCCAGCAGTCCCGGGACAGGGTTTTACACTGAAGCTTTCTTT.

The J gene is TRBJ1-1, the V gene TRBV7-2; 9 bases line up with TRBD1. The germline V gene encodes CDR1 SGHTA and CDR2 FQGNSA. The CDR3 is 16 residues long. Losses at the gene ends were 0 bases for V and 1 base for J; bases not matched to a gene: 3. The DNA for the CDR3 is TGTGCCAGCAGCTTAGCGGGACAGGGAACGAACACTGAAGCTTTCTTT. It specifies CASSLAGQGTNTEAFF. Full variable domain (remainder filled in from reference TRBV7-2 and TRBJ1-1): GAGVSQSPSNKVTEKGKDVELRCDPISGHTALYWYRQSLGQGLEFLIYFQGNSAPDKSGLPSDRFSAERTGGSVSTLTIQRTQQEDSAVYLCASSLAGQGTNTEAFFGQGTRLTVV.

This clonotype was seen ten or more times. V is TRBV6-5 and J is TRBJ2-3; D gene uncertain. Trimming left V 1 base short and J 1 base short, with 6 bases between. The CDR3 loop spans 14 amino acids. Germline assignment: CDR1 MNHEY and CDR2 SVGAGI. CDR3 in amino acids: CASSYFRGTDTQYF. In DNA form, the CDR3 reads TGTGCCAGCAGTTACTTTAGGGGCACAGATACGCAGTATTTT.

This sequence joins TRBV11-3 and TRBJ2-3; the match to TRBD2 covers 8 bases. After removal of 6 bases from V and 5 bases from J, the junction contained 13 bases not matched to a gene. Germline V CDR1 and CDR2: SGHNT, YENEEA. The CDR3 is 16 amino acids. CDR3 region: CASRGGYGRAVDTQYF. In DNA form, the CDR3 reads TGTGCCAGCAGGGGAGGGTACGGGAGGGCCGTAGATACGCAGTATTTT.

On this clonotype itself: This may come from a read error, since a much larger clone is one base off. V gene TRBV5-1 combines with J gene TRBJ2-1, with D hard to call. Germline V gives CDR1 SGHRS, CDR2 YFSETQ. V gave up 4 bases and J gave up 6 bases, with 11 bases separating them. There are 13 residues in the CDR3. The CDR3, as DNA: TGCGCCAGCAGCGCCCCGACATCCAATGAGCAGTTCTTC. It is translated as CASSAPTSNEQFF.

This clonotype was observed at least ten times. The genes are TRBV6-7 and TRBJ2-7, with TRBD1 as a possible D gene (6 bases). TRBV6-7 is marked as an open reading frame, function uncertain. This CDR3 region has 14 residues. V lost 5 bases and J 6 bases, leaving 17 bases between the germline ends. The CDR3 loop is CASSPTVPRGEQYF. The CDR3 DNA reads TGTGCCAGCAGTCCAACCGTCCCCAGGGGCGAGCAGTACTTC.

This clonotype showed up many times. V and J are TRBV12-3 or TRBV12-4 and TRBJ2-1, with 8 bases identical to TRBD2. V lost 6 bases to trimming and J lost 5 bases; unmatched junction nucleotides: 9. The CDR3 length is 15 residues. The CDR3 DNA follows: TGTGCCAGCAGCCATCTAGCGGGTAGGCACAATGAGCAGTTCTTC. Amino acids: CASSHLAGRHNEQFF.

This clonotype was seen a few times. This chain joins TRBV9 and TRBJ2-2, with a possible D match to TRBD2 (6 bases). V shed 4 bases and J shed 3 bases, with 13 bases lying between them. This CDR3 has 15 amino acids. CDR1 SGDLS and CDR2 YYNGEE come from the germline V gene. CDR3 sequence (DNA): TGTGCCAGCAGCCGTTTCCCGGGAGACACCGGGGAGCTGTTTTTT. It specifies CASSRFPGDTGELFF. Variable domain in full (rest from reference TRBV9 and TRBJ2-2): DSGVTQTPKHLITATGQRVTLRCSPRSGDLSVYWYQQSLDQGLQFLIQYYNGEERAKGNILERFSAQQFPDLHSELNLSSLELGDSALYFCASSRFPGDTGELFFGEGSRLTVL.

This clonotype was counted at least ten times. The rearrangement uses TRBV12-3 or TRBV12-4 and TRBJ1-2, with 10 bases identical to TRBD1. The CDR3 is 15 amino acids. J was trimmed by 3 bases and V by 6 bases; bases with no gene match: 7. The CDR3 DNA reads as TGTGCCAGCAGCCCCAGGGACAGGGGCCACTATGGCTACACCTTC. This sequence encodes CASSPRDRGHYGYTF.

There are many counts of this clonotype. The V call is TRBV2, the J call TRBJ2-5; 9 positions agree with TRBD1. Per germline, CDR1 SNHLY and CDR2 FYNNEI. V trimming: 3 bases; J trimming: 6 bases; junction bases outside the gene matches: 5. The CDR3 runs to 14 residues. The CDR3 sequence: CASSEDRGGKTQYF. DNA of the CDR3: TGTGCCAGCAGTGAGGACAGGGGTGGAAAGACCCAGTACTTC.

This clonotype was detected many times. The chain combines TRBV5-6 with TRBJ2-3; unclear D gene. V was shortened by 4 bases and J by 2 bases, with 14 bases between the two germline ends. The germline V gene has CDR1 SGHDT and CDR2 YYEEEE. The CDR3 covers 15 residues. The chain's CDR3 is CASSPALRYTDTQYF. In DNA form, the CDR3 reads TGTGCCAGCAGCCCCGCCCTGCGTTACACAGATACGCAGTATTTT. The variable domain in full, completed from reference TRBV5-6 and TRBJ2-3, reads DAGVTQSPTHLIKTRGQQVTLRCSPKSGHDTVSWYQQALGQGPQFIFQYYEEEERQRGNFPDRFSGHQFPNYSSELNVNALLLGDSALYLCASSPALRYTDTQYFGPGTRLTVL.

V gene TRBV28 combines with J gene TRBJ2-2; the D is unclear. V dropped 2 bases and J dropped 2 bases, with 3 bases sitting between them. The germline CDR1 and CDR2 sequences are MDHEN and SYDVKM. CDR3 size: 13 residues. The CDR3 coding sequence is TGTGCCAGCAGTTTAAGTAACACCGGGGAGCTGTTTTTT. It specifies CASSLSNTGELFF. The full variable domain, completed using reference TRBV28 and TRBJ2-2, is DVKVTQSSRYLVKRTGEKVFLECVQDMDHENMFWYRQDPGLGLRLIYFSYDVKMKEKGDIPEGYSVSREKKERFSLILESASTNQTSMYLCASSLSNTGELFFGEGSRLTVL.

The genes are TRBV29-1 and TRBJ1-1, with D maybe TRBD1 (5 bases). CDR3 length: 14 residues. Germline V gene lookup returns CDR1 SQVTM and CDR2 ANQGSEA. Trimming cost V 7 bases and J 0 bases, with 15 bases left between them. The CDR3 here is CSGGVNAMNTEAFF. The CDR3 DNA sequence: TGCAGCGGGGGGGTTAATGCTATGAACACTGAAGCTTTCTTT.